The 29 T cell receptor beta chains below were found in one sample sequenced in a study of T cells in Graves' hyperthyroidism and ophthalmopathy. Amplified TCR beta CDR3 regions derived from RNA transcripts. During a first-round RT-PCR of the TCR CDR3, the HTBI primer set was used. TCRdb itself ran the multiplex PCR reads through MiXCR, one entry per CDR3 protein. The data contain around 440,000 distinct CDR3 sequences, about 15% of them singletons. Sequenced input: blood. These receptors originate from a woman under 30 with Graves' hyperthyroidism.

This clonotype turned up a few times. This sequence joins TRBV6-2 or TRBV6-3 and TRBJ2-7, with a tentative D call TRBD2 (6 bases). The ends were cut back, 6 bases at V and 3 bases at J, with 21 bases in the middle. The CDR3 is 16 amino acids. In germline, CDR1 is MNHEY, CDR2 SVGEGT. The CDR3 coding sequence is TGTGCCAGCAGCCGCCGCAGGAGGGAAGAAGGCTACGAGCAGTACTTC. Translation: CASSRRRREEGYEQYF.

As to this clonotype: The germline gene is not matched at one end of the junction; a read error may be the cause. The rearrangement links TRBV7-9 to TRBJ2-5; the match to TRBD1 covers 10 bases. In germline, CDR1 is SEHNR, CDR2 FQNEAQ (reference sequence). CDR3 size: 14 residues. CDR3: CASGDRGLEEIQYF. For the CDR3, the DNA is TGTGCCAGCGGCGACAGGGGGCTTGAAGAGATCCAGTACTTC.

This clonotype occurred many times. The chain employs TRBV28 and TRBJ1-1, with 9 bases matching TRBD1. The ends lost 5 bases at V and 4 bases at J; junction bases unmatched: 8. Germline-derived CDR1 and CDR2 are MDHEN and SYDVKM. The CDR3 length is 15 residues. The CDR3 region has the DNA TGTGCCAGCAGTGCACCTCCGACAGGGGGCACTGAAGCTTTCTTT. This gives the protein CASSAPPTGGTEAFF. Based on the CDR3 plus reference TRBV28 and TRBJ1-1, the full variable domain is DVKVTQSSRYLVKRTGEKVFLECVQDMDHENMFWYRQDPGLGLRLIYFSYDVKMKEKGDIPEGYSVSREKKERFSLILESASTNQTSMYLCASSAPPTGGTEAFFGQGTRLTVV.

CDR3 in amino acids: CASSKFPLAGGRYNEQFF. CDR3 DNA: TGTGCCAGCAGTAAATTTCCCTTAGCGGGAGGGAGATACAATGAGCAGTTCTTC. J is TRBJ2-1 and V is TRBV7-3, with 11 bases fitting TRBD2. V dropped 6 bases and J dropped 4; count of bases not matched to a gene: 14. The CDR3 sequence is 18 residues long. Germline values: CDR1 SGHTA, CDR2 FQGTGA.

In this sample, this clonotype turned up many times. The chain is built from TRBV10-3 and TRBJ1-3; 8 bases match TRBD1. V shed 3 bases and J 2 bases; nucleotides not matched to a gene: 6. The CDR3 covers 16 residues. From germline, CDR1 is ENHRY and CDR2 SYGVKD. This CDR3 reads CAISERTGSAGNTIYF. The CDR3, as DNA: TGTGCCATCAGTGAACGGACAGGGTCGGCTGGAAACACCATATATTTT.

The sample holds a few counts of this clonotype. A read error may explain this, as a much larger clone is one base away. The gene calls are TRBV6-6 and TRBJ2-3; 8 positions agree with TRBD2. The CDR3 runs to 14 residues. Germline V gene sequence: CDR1 MNHNY, CDR2 SVGAGI (reference sequence). The CDR3 region is CACSYSTSGDTQYF. CDR3 coding DNA: TGTGCCTGCAGTTACTCAACTAGCGGCGATACGCAGTATTTT.

This clonotype was detected ten times or more. The rearrangement joins TRBV12-3 or TRBV12-4 to TRBJ2-3, with TRBD1 identical over 12 bases. The CDR3 covers 15 residues. V gave up 6 bases and J gave up 6 bases; unmatched junction bases: 7. CDR3 sequence reads: CASSLGTGGPDTQYF. CDR3 bases: TGTGCCAGCAGCCTAGGGACAGGGGGCCCCGATACGCAGTATTTT.

The chain recombines TRBV19 with TRBJ2-2; D is unclear. The germline CDR1 and CDR2 sequences are LNHDA and SQIVND (reference sequence). The CDR3 totals 15 residues. Trimming stripped 4 bases from V and 1 base from J, with 10 bases between. CDR3 nucleotide sequence: TGTGCCAGTAGTAGGACGGATGTGAACACCGGGGAGCTGTTTTTT. Translating gives CASSRTDVNTGELFF.

This clonotype was picked up many times. The J gene is TRBJ2-7, the V gene TRBV6-1; 8 nucleotides match TRBD2. The J segment lost 2 bases and the V segment lost 0 bases, leaving 12 bases of the junction unmatched. The CDR3 sequence is 18 residues long. Per germline, CDR1 MNHNS and CDR2 SASEGT. The CDR3: CASSEASRGREVPYEQYF. Written as DNA, the CDR3 is TGTGCCAGCAGTGAAGCCTCTCGAGGGCGGGAGGTCCCCTACGAGCAGTACTTC.

This clonotype showed up just a few times. CDR3: CASSYVGLDEQYF. The CDR3 nucleotides are TGTGCCAGCAGCTACGTTGGCCTGGACGAGCAGTACTTC. The V and J genes are TRBV7-9 and TRBJ2-7; D is uncertain. The CDR3 spans 13 residues. Per germline, CDR1 SEHNR and CDR2 FQNEAQ (reference sequence). The V gene lost 4 bases and the J gene lost 5 bases, with 12 bases spanning the gap.

This clonotype came up many times. The CDR3 sequence is CASTLGQPAYNEQFF. The DNA for the CDR3 is TGTGCCAGTACTCTCGGACAGCCAGCCTACAATGAGCAGTTCTTC. The rearrangement links TRBV28 to TRBJ2-1; TRBD1 might be the D (6 bases). V lost 9 bases to trimming and J lost 2 bases, with 17 bases between them. The CDR3 covers 15 residues. The germline V gene has CDR1 MDHEN and CDR2 SYDVKM.

In this sample, this clonotype turned up many times. V and J are TRBV10-3 and TRBJ1-1, with D tentatively TRBD1 (5 bases). CDR3 length equals 16 residues. Between the trimmed V and J ends, which lost 2 bases and 6 bases, there was a span of 19 bases. Looked up from germline, CDR1 is ENHRY and CDR2 is SYGVKD. The CDR3 sequence is CAISEVYKGSIAEAFF. The CDR3 DNA reads as TGTGCCATCAGTGAGGTGTATAAGGGGAGCATCGCTGAAGCTTTCTTT.

Ten or more counts support this clonotype. The chain links TRBV28 to TRBJ1-2, with 7 bases fitting TRBD1. The ends lost 5 bases at V and 4 bases at J; junction bases unmatched: 10. The CDR3 contains 15 residues. In germline, CDR1 is MDHEN, CDR2 SYDVKM. CDR3 residues: CASSQQGTAIYGYTF. CDR3 bases: TGTGCCAGCAGTCAACAAGGGACAGCAATCTATGGCTACACCTTC.

The chain joins TRBV5-1 to TRBJ2-2; D ambiguous. Deletions cut 2 bases from V and 3 bases from J, with 5 bases between. The germline V gene has CDR1 SGHRS and CDR2 YFSETQ. The CDR3 length is 13 residues. The CDR3 sequence is CASSFTDTGELFF. CDR3 DNA: TGCGCCAGCAGCTTTACAGACACCGGGGAGCTGTTTTTT.

V usage is TRBV5-1 and J usage is TRBJ2-1, with 8 nucleotides matching TRBD2. Germline V CDR1 and CDR2: SGHRS, YFSETQ. J lost 0 bases, V lost 1 base, and 6 bases had no gene match. This CDR3 contains 17 residues. DNA of the CDR3: TGCGCCAGCAGCTTGAGCGGGAGAATAATCTCCTACAATGAGCAGTTCTTC. It codes for CASSLSGRIISYNEQFF.

The chain joins TRBV6-6 to TRBJ2-7; a possible D gene is TRBD1 (5 bases). V was cut by 2 bases and J by 5 bases, with 7 bases left in between. The CDR3 runs to 12 residues. Per germline, CDR1 MNHNY and CDR2 SVGAGI (reference sequence). The CDR3 here is CASSYPTDEQYF. In DNA, the CDR3 is TGTGCCAGCAGTTACCCGACAGACGAGCAGTACTTC.

This clonotype was observed at least ten times. CDR3: CAGATSGRTDTQYF. The CDR3 coding sequence is TGTGCCGGTGCGACTAGCGGGAGGACAGATACGCAGTATTTT. The chain has TRBV28 and TRBJ2-3; 13 positions match TRBD2. V was clipped by 11 bases and J by 3 bases; unmatched bases: 5. The CDR3 runs 14 residues. Germline V gene sequence: CDR1 MDHEN, CDR2 SYDVKM.

About this clonotype: Just one base apart from a much larger clone, this may be a read error. Here the CDR3 reads CSVGSGLHEQCF. The CDR3 nucleotides are TGCAGCGTTGGATCGGGGCTCCACGAGCAGTGCTTC. The chain joins TRBV29-1 to TRBJ2-7, with D perhaps matching TRBD1 or TRBD2 (5 bases each). Per germline, CDR1 SQVTM and CDR2 ANQGSEA. This CDR3 comprises 12 residues.

V and J are TRBV3-1 and TRBJ2-2; the D is unclear. The germline V and J ends were trimmed by 0 bases and 0 bases, with 17 bases remaining between them. Germline CDR1 and CDR2: LGHDT and YNNKEL (reference sequence). There are 19 residues in the CDR3. The CDR3 DNA follows: TGTGCCAGCAGCCAAGATCTGGGCTTGAACTACGCGAACACCGGGGAGCTGTTTTTT. It specifies CASSQDLGLNYANTGELFF.

In the case of this clonotype: Relative to the germline gene, one junction end is altered; a read error may explain this. The genes are TRBV3-1 and TRBJ1-1; D not resolved. The length of the CDR3 is 12 residues. CDR1 and CDR2 from the germline V gene are LGHDT and YNNKEL (reference sequence). The CDR3, as DNA: TGTGCCAGCAGTCAGTTGAACACTGAAGCTTCCTTT. Amino acids: CASSQLNTEASF.

There are many counts of this clonotype. This chain joins TRBV7-9 and TRBJ2-3, with D perhaps matching TRBD2 (6 bases). The germline gives CDR1 SEHNR, CDR2 FQNEAQ (reference sequence). CDR3 size: 14 residues. The V gene lost 5 bases and the J gene lost 4 bases, with 13 bases spanning the gap. CDR3 sequence: CASSLWDSPDTQYF. The CDR3 bases are TGTGCCAGCAGCCTCTGGGACTCGCCAGATACGCAGTATTTT.

V usage is TRBV7-2 and J usage is TRBJ2-6; tentatively, D is TRBD1 (6 bases). Looked up from germline, CDR1 is SGHTA and CDR2 is FQGNSA. Trimming shortened V by 5 bases and J by 2 bases, and 13 bases separated the two germline ends. This CDR3 comprises 16 residues. The CDR3: CASSPSAGAGANVLTF. The CDR3 region has the DNA TGTGCCAGCAGCCCTTCCGCAGGGGCTGGGGCCAACGTCCTGACTTTC.

In its sample, this clonotype was seen many times. The chain is built from TRBV11-2 and TRBJ1-2, with D uncertain. The V gene's germline CDR1 is SGHAT and CDR2 FQNNGV. CDR3 length equals 12 residues. V lost 4 bases and J 3 bases, leaving 6 bases between the germline ends. The CDR3 reads CASSYNDYGYTF. In DNA, the CDR3 is TGTGCCAGCAGCTACAATGACTATGGCTACACCTTC.

This clonotype was observed many times. The J gene is TRBJ2-4, the V gene TRBV28, with 9 bases that match TRBD1. From germline, CDR1 is MDHEN and CDR2 SYDVKM. This CDR3 is 17 amino acids long. With 8 bases clipped from V and 0 bases from J, the junction kept 11 bases outside the gene matches. The CDR3 bases are TGTGCCAGCTCAGGGGACAGGGAAGGGGGAGCCAAAAACATTCAGTACTTC. It specifies CASSGDREGGAKNIQYF.

The CDR3 nucleotides are TGTGCCAGCAGCCCCCACGGCGGGACATCTCCCGAGCAGTACTTC. Protein sequence: CASSPHGGTSPEQYF. The genes are TRBV13 and TRBJ2-7; D is possibly TRBD1 or TRBD2 (6 bases each). Germline V gene sequence: CDR1 PRHDT, CDR2 FYEKMQ (reference sequence). V lost 5 bases and J lost 6, with 20 bases in between. CDR3 size: 15 residues. Combining the CDR3 with reference TRBV13 and TRBJ2-7 gives the whole variable domain AAGVIQSPRHLIKEKRETATLKCYPIPRHDTVYWYQQGPGQDPQFLISFYEKMQSDKGSIPDRFSAQQFSDYHSELNMSSLELGDSALYFCASSPHGGTSPEQYFGPGTRLTVT.

This clonotype has ten or more counts. The J gene is TRBJ2-5, the V gene TRBV29-1; TRBD2 agrees at 10 bases. The CDR3 runs to 15 residues. V lost 6 bases to trimming and J lost 2 bases; unmatched junction nucleotides: 9. CDR1 and CDR2 (germline): SQVTM, ANQGSEA. The CDR3 loop reads CSVSNQRGGQETQYF. The CDR3 region has the DNA TGCAGCGTCTCTAATCAGCGGGGGGGGCAAGAGACCCAGTACTTC. Looking up the rest from reference TRBV29-1 and TRBJ2-5 gives the full variable domain: SAVISQKPSRDICQRGTSLTIQCQVDSQVTMMFWYRQQPGQSLTLIATANQGSEATYESGFVIDKFPISRPNLTFSTLTVSNMSPEDSSIYLCSVSNQRGGQETQYFGPGTRLLVL.

This clonotype has only a few counts. The genes are TRBV4-3 and TRBJ2-7, with TRBD1 matching 7 bases. From germline, CDR1 is LGHNA and CDR2 YSLEER. The CDR3 is 18 amino acids. The junction had 16 bases not matched to a gene; V was cut back by 0 bases and J by 5 bases. The CDR3 loop reads CASSQDAPTGRLYDEQYF. The CDR3 DNA sequence: TGCGCCAGCAGCCAAGACGCCCCGACAGGGAGACTGTACGACGAGCAGTACTTC.

V is TRBV18 and J is TRBJ1-2, with D tentatively TRBD1 (6 bases). Germline V gene data show CDR1 as KGHSH and CDR2 as LQKENI. The V and J ends lost 4 bases and 6 bases respectively, with 12 bases between them. The CDR3 is 13 residues long. CDR3 sequence: CASSLQGSDGYTF. DNA of the CDR3: TGTGCCAGCTCACTACAGGGCTCTGATGGCTACACCTTC. Together with reference TRBV18 and TRBJ1-2, the CDR3 gives the full variable domain: NAGVMQNPRHLVRRRGQEARLRCSPMKGHSHVYWYRQLPEEGLKFMVYLQKENIIDESGMPKERFSAEFPKEGPSILRIQQVVRGDSAAYFCASSLQGSDGYTFGSGTRLTVV.

Only a few counts were recorded for this clonotype. This chain links TRBV20-1 with TRBJ2-2, with 8 bases matching TRBD2. Germline loops: CDR1 DFQATT, CDR2 SNEGSKA (reference sequence). The CDR3 covers 15 residues. The ends lost 2 bases at V and 5 bases at J; junction bases unmatched: 7. CDR3 residues: CSARLRGGGTGELFF. In DNA form, the CDR3 reads TGCAGTGCTAGATTACGGGGGGGTGGTACCGGGGAGCTGTTTTTT.